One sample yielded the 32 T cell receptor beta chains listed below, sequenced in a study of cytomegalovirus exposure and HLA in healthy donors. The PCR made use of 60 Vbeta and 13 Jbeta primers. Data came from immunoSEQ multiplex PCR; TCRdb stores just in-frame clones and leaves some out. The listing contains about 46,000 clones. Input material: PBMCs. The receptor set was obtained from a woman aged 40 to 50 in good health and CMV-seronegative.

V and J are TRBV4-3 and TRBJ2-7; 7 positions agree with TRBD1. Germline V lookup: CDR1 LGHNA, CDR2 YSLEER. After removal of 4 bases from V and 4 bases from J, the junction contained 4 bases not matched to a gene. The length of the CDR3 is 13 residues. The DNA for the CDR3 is TGCGCCAGCAGCCGGGACAGCGAGTACGAGCAGTACTTC. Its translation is CASSRDSEYEQYF.

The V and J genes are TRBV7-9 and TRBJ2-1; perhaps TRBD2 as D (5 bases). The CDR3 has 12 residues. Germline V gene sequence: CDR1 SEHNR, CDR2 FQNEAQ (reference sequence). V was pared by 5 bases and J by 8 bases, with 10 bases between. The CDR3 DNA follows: TGTGCCAGCAGCACGGAGGCCCATGAGCAGTTCTTC. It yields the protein CASSTEAHEQFF.

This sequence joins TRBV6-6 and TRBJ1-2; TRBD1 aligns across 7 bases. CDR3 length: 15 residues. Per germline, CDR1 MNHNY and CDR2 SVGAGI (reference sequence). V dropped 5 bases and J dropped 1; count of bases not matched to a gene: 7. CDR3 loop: CASSPTTGYNYGYTF. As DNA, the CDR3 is TGTGCCAGCAGTCCAACGACAGGGTATAACTATGGCTACACCTTC.

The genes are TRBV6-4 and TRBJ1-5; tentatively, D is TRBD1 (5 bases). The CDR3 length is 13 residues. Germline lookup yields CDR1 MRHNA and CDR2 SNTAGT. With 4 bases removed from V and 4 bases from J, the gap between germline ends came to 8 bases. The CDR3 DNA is TGTGCCAGCAGTGTTCCAGGGAATCAGCCCCAGCATTTT. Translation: CASSVPGNQPQHF.

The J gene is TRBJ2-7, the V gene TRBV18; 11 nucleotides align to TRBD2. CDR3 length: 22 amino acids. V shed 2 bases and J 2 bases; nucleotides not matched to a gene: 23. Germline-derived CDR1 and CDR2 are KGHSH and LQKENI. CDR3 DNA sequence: TGTGCCAGCTCACCAGGAACAATTGGGGGTAGCGGGAGGGCCAATGGGACCTACGAGCAGTACTTC. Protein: CASSPGTIGGSGRANGTYEQYF. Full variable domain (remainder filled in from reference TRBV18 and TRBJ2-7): NAGVMQNPRHLVRRRGQEARLRCSPMKGHSHVYWYRQLPEEGLKFMVYLQKENIIDESGMPKERFSAEFPKEGPSILRIQQVVRGDSAAYFCASSPGTIGGSGRANGTYEQYFGPGTRLTVT.

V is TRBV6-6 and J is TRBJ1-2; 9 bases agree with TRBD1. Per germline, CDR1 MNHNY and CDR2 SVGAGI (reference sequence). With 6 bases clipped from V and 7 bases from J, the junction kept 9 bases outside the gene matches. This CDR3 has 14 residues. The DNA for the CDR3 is TGTGCCAGCAGAACAGGACAGGGGATCCCTGGCTACACCTTC. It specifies CASRTGQGIPGYTF.

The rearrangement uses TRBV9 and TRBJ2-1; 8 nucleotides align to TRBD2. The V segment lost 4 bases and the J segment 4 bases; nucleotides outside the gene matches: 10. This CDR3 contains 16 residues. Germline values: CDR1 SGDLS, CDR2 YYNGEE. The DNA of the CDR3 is TGTGCCAGCAGCCCCACCGGGACTAGGAGTTACAATGAGCAGTTCTTC. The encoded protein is CASSPTGTRSYNEQFF.

CDR3 bases: TGTGCCAGCAGCCCCCTAGCGGGAGAAGGCACCGGGGAGCTGTTTTTT. Translation gives CASSPLAGEGTGELFF. The chain employs TRBV7-3 and TRBJ2-2; TRBD2 matches 10 bases. V gave up 5 bases and J gave up 4 bases; unmatched junction bases: 7. There are 16 residues in the CDR3. The germline CDR1 and CDR2 sequences are SGHTA and FQGTGA.

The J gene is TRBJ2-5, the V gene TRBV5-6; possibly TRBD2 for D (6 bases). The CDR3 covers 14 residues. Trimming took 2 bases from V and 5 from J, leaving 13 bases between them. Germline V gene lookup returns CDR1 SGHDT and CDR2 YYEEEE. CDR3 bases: TGTGCCAGCAGCTTCCGGGCAGGGAGGGAGACCCAGTACTTC. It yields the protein CASSFRAGRETQYF.

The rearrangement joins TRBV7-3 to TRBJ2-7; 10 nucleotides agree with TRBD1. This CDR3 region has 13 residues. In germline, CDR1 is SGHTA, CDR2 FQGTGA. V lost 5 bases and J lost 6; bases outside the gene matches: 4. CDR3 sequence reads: CASSRTGGSEQYF. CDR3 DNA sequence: TGTGCCAGCAGCCGGACAGGGGGAAGCGAGCAGTACTTC. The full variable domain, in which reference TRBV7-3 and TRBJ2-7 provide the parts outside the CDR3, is GAGVSQTPSNKVTEKGKYVELRCDPISGHTALYWYRQSLGQGPEFLIYFQGTGAADDSGLPNDRFFAVRPEGSVSTLKIQRTERGDSAVYLCASSRTGGSEQYFGPGTRLTVT.

Written as DNA, the CDR3 is TGTGCCAGCAGAGTTAGCCCCTCGCGGGAGGCCCCTTACGAGCAGTACTTC. Its protein product is CASRVSPSREAPYEQYF. The chain links TRBV28 to TRBJ2-7, with 8 bases fitting TRBD2. The CDR3 sequence is 17 residues long. Trimming removed 6 bases from V and 4 bases from J; junction bases left unmatched: 17. The V gene's germline CDR1 is MDHEN and CDR2 SYDVKM.

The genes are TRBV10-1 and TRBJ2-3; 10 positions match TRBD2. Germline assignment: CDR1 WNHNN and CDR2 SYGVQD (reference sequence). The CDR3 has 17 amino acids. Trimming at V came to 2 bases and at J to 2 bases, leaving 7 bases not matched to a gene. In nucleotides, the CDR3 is TGCGCCAGCAGTGAGGGCGGAGCGGGAGGGAACACAGATACGCAGTATTTT. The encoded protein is CASSEGGAGGNTDTQYF.

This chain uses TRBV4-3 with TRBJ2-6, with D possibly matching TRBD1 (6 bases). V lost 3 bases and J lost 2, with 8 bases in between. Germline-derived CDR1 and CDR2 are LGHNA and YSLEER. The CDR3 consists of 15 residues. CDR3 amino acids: CASSHAGAGANVLTF. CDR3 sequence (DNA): TGCGCCAGCAGCCATGCAGGGGCTGGGGCCAACGTCCTGACTTTC.

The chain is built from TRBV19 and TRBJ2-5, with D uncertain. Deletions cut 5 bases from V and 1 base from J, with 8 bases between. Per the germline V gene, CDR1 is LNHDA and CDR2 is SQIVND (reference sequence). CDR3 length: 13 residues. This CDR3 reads CASSSTSQETQYF. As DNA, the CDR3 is TGTGCCAGTAGTTCAACTTCCCAAGAGACCCAGTACTTC.

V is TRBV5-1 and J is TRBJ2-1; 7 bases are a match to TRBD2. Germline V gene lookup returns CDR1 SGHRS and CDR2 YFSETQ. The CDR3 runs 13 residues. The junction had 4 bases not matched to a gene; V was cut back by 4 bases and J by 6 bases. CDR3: CASSLGEGNEQFF. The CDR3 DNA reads TGCGCCAGCAGCCTGGGGGAGGGCAATGAGCAGTTCTTC.

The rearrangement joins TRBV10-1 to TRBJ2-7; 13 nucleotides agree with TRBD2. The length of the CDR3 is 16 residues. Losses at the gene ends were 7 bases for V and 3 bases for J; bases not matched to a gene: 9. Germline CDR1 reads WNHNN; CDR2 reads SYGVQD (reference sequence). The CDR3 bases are TGCGCCAGCATGGCGGGACTAGCGGGAAAATACTACGAGCAGTACTTC. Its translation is CASMAGLAGKYYEQYF.

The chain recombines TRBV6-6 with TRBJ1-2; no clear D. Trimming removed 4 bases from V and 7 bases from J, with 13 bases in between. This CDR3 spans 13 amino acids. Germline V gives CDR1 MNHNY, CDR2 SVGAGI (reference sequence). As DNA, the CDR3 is TGTGCCAGCAGTTTTACGTCGGTAGTTGGCTACACCTTC. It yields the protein CASSFTSVVGYTF.

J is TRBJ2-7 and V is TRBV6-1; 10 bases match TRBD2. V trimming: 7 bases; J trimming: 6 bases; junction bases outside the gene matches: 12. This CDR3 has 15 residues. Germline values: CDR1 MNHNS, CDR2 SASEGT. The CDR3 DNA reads TGTGCCAGCATCCCTGCCCCGGGACTAGCGAGCGAGCAGTACTTC. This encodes CASIPAPGLASEQYF.

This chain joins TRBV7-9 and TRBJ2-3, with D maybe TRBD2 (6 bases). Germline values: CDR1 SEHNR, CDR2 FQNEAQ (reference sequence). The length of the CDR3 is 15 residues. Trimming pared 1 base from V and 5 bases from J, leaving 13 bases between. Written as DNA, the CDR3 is TGTGCCAGCAGCTTAGGGGGCGGGAAGATAGATACGCAGTATTTT. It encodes CASSLGGGKIDTQYF.

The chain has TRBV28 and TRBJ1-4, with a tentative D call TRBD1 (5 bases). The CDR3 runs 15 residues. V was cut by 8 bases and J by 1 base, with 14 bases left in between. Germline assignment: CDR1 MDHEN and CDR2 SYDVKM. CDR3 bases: TGTGCCAGCGGAGGAGGCGGGGGAACTAATGAAAAACTGTTTTTT. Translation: CASGGGGGTNEKLFF.

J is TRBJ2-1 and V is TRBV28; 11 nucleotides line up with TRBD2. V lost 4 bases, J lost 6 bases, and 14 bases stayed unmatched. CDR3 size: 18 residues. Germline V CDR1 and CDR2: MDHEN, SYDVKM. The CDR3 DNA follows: TGTGCCAGCAGTTCCTCACCGACTAGCGGGATGTATGTCAATGAGCAGTTCTTC. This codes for CASSSSPTSGMYVNEQFF.

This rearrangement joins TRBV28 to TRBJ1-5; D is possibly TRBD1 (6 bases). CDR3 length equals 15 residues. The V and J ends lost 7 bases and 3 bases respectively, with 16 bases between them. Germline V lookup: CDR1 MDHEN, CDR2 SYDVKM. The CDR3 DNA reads TGTGCCAGCATCTCCGGGGGGCCCGACAATCAGCCCCAGCATTTT. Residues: CASISGGPDNQPQHF. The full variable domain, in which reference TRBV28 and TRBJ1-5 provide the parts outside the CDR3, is DVKVTQSSRYLVKRTGEKVFLECVQDMDHENMFWYRQDPGLGLRLIYFSYDVKMKEKGDIPEGYSVSREKKERFSLILESASTNQTSMYLCASISGGPDNQPQHFGDGTRLSIL.

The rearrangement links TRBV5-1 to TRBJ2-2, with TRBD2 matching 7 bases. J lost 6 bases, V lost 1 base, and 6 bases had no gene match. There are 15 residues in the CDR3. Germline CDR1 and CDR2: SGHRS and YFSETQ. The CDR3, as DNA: TGCGCCAGCAGCTTGCGGTTTCTAGCGGCCGGGGAGCTGTTTTTT. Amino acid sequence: CASSLRFLAAGELFF.

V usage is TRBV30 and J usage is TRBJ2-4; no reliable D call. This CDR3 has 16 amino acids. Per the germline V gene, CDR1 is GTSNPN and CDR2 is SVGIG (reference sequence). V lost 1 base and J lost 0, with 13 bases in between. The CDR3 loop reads CAWSGPTLLAKNIQYF. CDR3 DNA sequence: TGTGCCTGGAGTGGTCCTACCCTCTTAGCCAAAAACATTCAGTACTTC.

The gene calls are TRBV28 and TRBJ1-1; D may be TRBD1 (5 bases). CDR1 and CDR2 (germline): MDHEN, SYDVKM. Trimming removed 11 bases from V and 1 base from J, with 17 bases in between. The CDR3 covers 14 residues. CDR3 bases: TGTGCCTCATCGGGGGTGTGGAGGAACACTGAAGCTTTCTTT. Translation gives CASSGVWRNTEAFF.

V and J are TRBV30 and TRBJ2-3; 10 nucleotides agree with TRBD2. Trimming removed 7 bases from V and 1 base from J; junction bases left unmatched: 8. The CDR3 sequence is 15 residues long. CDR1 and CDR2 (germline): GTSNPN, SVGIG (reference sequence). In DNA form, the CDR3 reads TGTGCCTTTTATTCCGGGACTAGCGGCACAGATACGCAGTATTTT. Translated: CAFYSGTSGTDTQYF.

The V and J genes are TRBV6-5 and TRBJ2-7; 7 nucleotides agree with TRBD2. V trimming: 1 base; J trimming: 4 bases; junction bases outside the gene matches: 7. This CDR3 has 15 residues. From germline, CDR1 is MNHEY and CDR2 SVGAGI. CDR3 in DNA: TGTGCCAGCAGTTACTACGGGGAGGGGATATACGAGCAGTACTTC. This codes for CASSYYGEGIYEQYF.

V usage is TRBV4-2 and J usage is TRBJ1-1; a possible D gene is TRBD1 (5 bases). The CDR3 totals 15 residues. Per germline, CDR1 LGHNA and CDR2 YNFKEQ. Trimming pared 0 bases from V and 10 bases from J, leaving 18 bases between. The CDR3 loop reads CASSQETVTLPGAFF. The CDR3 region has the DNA TGTGCCAGCAGCCAAGAGACAGTGACTTTGCCGGGAGCTTTCTTT.

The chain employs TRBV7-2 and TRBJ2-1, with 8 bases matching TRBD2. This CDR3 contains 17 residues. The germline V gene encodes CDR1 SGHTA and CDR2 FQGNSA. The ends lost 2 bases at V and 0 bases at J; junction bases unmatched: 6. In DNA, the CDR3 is TGTGCCAGCAGCTTACTGACTAGCGCCAGCTCCTACAATGAGCAGTTCTTC. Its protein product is CASSLLTSASSYNEQFF.

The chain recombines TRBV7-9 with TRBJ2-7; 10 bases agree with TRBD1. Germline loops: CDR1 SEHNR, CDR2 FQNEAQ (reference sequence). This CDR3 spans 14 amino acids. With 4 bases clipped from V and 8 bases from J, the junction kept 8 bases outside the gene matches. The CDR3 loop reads CASSSTRGQGKQYF. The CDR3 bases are TGTGCCAGCAGCTCTACCCGGGGACAGGGGAAGCAGTACTTC.

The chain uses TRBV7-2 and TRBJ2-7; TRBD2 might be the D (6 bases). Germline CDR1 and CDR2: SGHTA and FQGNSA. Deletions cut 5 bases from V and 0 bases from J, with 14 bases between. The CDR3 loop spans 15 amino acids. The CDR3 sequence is CASSVRDGSSYEQYF. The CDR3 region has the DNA TGTGCCAGCAGCGTCCGGGACGGGAGCTCCTACGAGCAGTACTTC.

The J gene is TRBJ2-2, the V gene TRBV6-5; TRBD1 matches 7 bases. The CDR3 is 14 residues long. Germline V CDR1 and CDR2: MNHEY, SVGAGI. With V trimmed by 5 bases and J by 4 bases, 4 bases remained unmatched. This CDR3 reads CASSLRDSTGELFF. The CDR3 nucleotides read TGTGCCAGCAGTCTCAGGGACAGCACCGGGGAGCTGTTTTTT.